Listed below are T cell receptor beta chains from one sample, sequenced in a study of blood T cell repertoires in COVID-19. Assay used: immunoSEQ multiplex PCR; TCRdb lists only in-frame clones, some missing. The repertoire has approximately 220,000 clones, roughly 84% of them found once; the top ten carry 2% to 2.5%. The sample taken for sequencing was peripheral blood. The source is a woman aged 60-70 years with acute or convalescent COVID-19. CDR3s include the opening cysteine and the closing phenylalanine or tryptophan. The order of the fields is CDR3 DNA, CDR3 protein, D gene, clone size, J gene, V gene. A D gene is named only where the DNA matches it firmly. Clone sizes are given selectively: once, few, many, or a class where the clone is expanded.

TGCGCCAGCAGCTTAAGGACAGGGGGTGGCTACACCTTC,CASSLRTGGGYTF,TRBD1,.,TRBJ1-2,TRBV5-1
TGTGCCAGCAGCGTGGGTTGGGAGGGGGCCCAGTACTTC,CASSVGWEGAQYF,.,.,TRBJ2-5,TRBV9
TGCGCCAGCAGCCGGACAGAGAACACTGAAGCTTTCTTT,CASSRTENTEAFF,.,.,TRBJ1-1,TRBV5-1
TGTGCCAGCTCACCTCCAGGTGCGCCCGAGCAGTACTTC,CASSPPGAPEQYF,.,.,TRBJ2-7,TRBV18
TGTGCCAGCAGTGAAGTACTAGCGGCTCAAGAGACCCAGTACTTC,CASSEVLAAQETQYF,TRBD2,.,TRBJ2-5,TRBV6-1
TGTGCCAGCAGCTTGGGACGGGGATATGGCTACACCTTC,CASSLGRGYGYTF,.,.,TRBJ1-2,TRBV5-6
TGTGCCAGATCAGGGAACTCTGGAAACACCATATATTTT,CARSGNSGNTIYF,.,.,TRBJ1-3,TRBV30
TGTGCCAGCAGCGTAGGCCTAGCTAGCGGGGTGGGAGAGACCCAGTACTTC,CASSVGLASGVGETQYF,TRBD2,.,TRBJ2-5,TRBV9
TGTGCCAGCGGTCCCAGGGGGCTGGAGGGTAACGTCCTGACTTTC,CASGPRGLEGNVLTF,TRBD1,.,TRBJ2-6,TRBV11-2
TGTGCCAGCAGGGACAGCATGAACACTGAAGCTTTCTTT,CASRDSMNTEAFF,.,.,TRBJ1-1,TRBV12-3/TRBV12-4
TGTGCCATCAGTGAGTCGGCAGGGGGCGCAAGGGGAGCTTTCTTT,CAISESAGGARGAFF,TRBD1,.,TRBJ1-1,TRBV10-3
TGTGCCAGCAGTAACTGGTTGTTGGAAAAACTGTTTTTT,CASSNWLLEKLFF,.,few,TRBJ1-4,TRBV12-3/TRBV12-4
TGTGCCAGTAGTATTCCGGGACAGGGTACGAGGGAGCAGTACTTC,CASSIPGQGTREQYF,TRBD1,once,TRBJ2-7,TRBV19
TGTGCCAGTAGTATAGTGTCAGGATCCGGGGCCAACGTCCTGACTTTC,CASSIVSGSGANVLTF,.,.,TRBJ2-6,TRBV19
TGTGCCAGTAGTATCAACGGGGGGGGCCTTGCACTCAATGAGCAGTTCTTC,CASSINGGGLALNEQFF,TRBD2,.,TRBJ2-1,TRBV19
TGCAGTGCCAGTCTGGCGGGCAGCTCCTACGAGCAGTACTTC,CSASLAGSSYEQYF,.,once,TRBJ2-7,TRBV20-1
TGTGCTGCAACAGGGGCAGGGGGCGCGTATGGCTACACCTTC,CAATGAGGAYGYTF,TRBD1,few,TRBJ1-2,TRBV6-5